This TCR beta chain was observed in a study of blood T cell repertoires in COVID-19. The overall study: PBMCs, B-cell-depleted T cells, or T cells provided the cDNA or gDNA that made up the material.

Profiled with immunoSEQ multiplex PCR; TCRdb holds only in-frame clones, not every one. The table includes 300,000 to 400,000 clones, approximately 86% detected once. The sample consisted of PBMCs or T cells enriched from blood (not recorded which). This receptor was obtained from a woman between 35 and 50 years old with acute COVID-19.

CDR3 bases: TGTGCCAGCAGTGAAGCGGGGGGGATCAGCAATGAGCAGTTCTTC. Translated, it gives CASSEAGGISNEQFF. This chain links TRBV2 with TRBJ2-1, with 7 bases fitting TRBD2. The germline V gene has CDR1 SNHLY and CDR2 FYNNEI. This CDR3 comprises 15 residues. The V gene end was trimmed by 0 bases and the J gene end by 6 bases; junction bases not matched to a gene: 5. The complete variable domain, with remaining parts taken from reference TRBV2 and TRBJ2-1, reads EPEVTQTPSHQVTQMGQEVILRCVPISNHLYFYWYRQILGQKVEFLVSFYNNEISEKSEIFDDQFSVERPDGSNFTLKIRSTKLEDSAMYFCASSEAGGISNEQFFGPGTRLTVL.